One sample yielded the 21 T cell receptor beta chains listed below, sequenced in a study of identical twins. MiXCR, run by TCRdb on the 5' RACE reads, gives a single entry per CDR3 protein. The data hold roughly 720,000 distinct CDR3 sequences, with roughly 20% observed a single time. The same sample was also used in a study of T cells expressing NK-cell markers.

The sequenced sample was PBMCs. These receptors were obtained from a young woman in good health.

In this sample, this clonotype turned up a few times. J is TRBJ2-3 and V is TRBV5-6, with 9 nucleotides matching TRBD1. V shed 4 bases and J 5 bases; nucleotides not matched to a gene: 2. The germline CDR1 and CDR2 sequences are SGHDT and YYEEEE. The CDR3 consists of 13 residues. The CDR3 sequence is CASSRQGGDTQYF. In DNA, the CDR3 is TGTGCCAGCAGCCGACAGGGGGGAGATACGCAGTATTTT.

The table lists this clonotype with a few counts. The gene calls are TRBV20-1 and TRBJ2-2; no clear D. This CDR3 is 13 amino acids long. Germline CDR1 is DFQATT and CDR2 is SNEGSKA (reference sequence). Trimming cost V 0 bases and J 3 bases, with 5 bases left between them. The CDR3 spells CSARDTDTGELFF. The CDR3 bases are TGCAGTGCTAGAGATACGGACACCGGGGAGCTGTTTTTT.

This clonotype has only a few counts. The V gene is TRBV5-5, the J gene TRBJ1-5; D might be TRBD1 (5 bases). Germline values: CDR1 SGHKS, CDR2 YYEKEE (reference sequence). The V and J ends lost 4 bases and 3 bases respectively, with 14 bases between them. The CDR3 is 15 amino acids. The CDR3 DNA sequence: TGTGCCAGCAGCCCTGACAGACCTATCAATCAGCCCCAGCATTTT. This encodes CASSPDRPINQPQHF.

The chain uses TRBV5-1 and TRBJ2-7; D uncertain. This CDR3 region has 13 residues. V shed 4 bases and J shed 3 bases, with 11 bases lying between them. The germline V gene encodes CDR1 SGHRS and CDR2 YFSETQ. The CDR3 DNA sequence: TGCGCCAGCAGCATCGGGCCAAACTACGAGCAGTACTTC. Encoded protein: CASSIGPNYEQYF.

The chain employs TRBV5-6 and TRBJ2-3; 8 bases line up with TRBD2. The germline CDR1 and CDR2 sequences are SGHDT and YYEEEE. The CDR3 runs 18 residues. J gave up 0 bases and V 1 base, and 10 bases lay outside the gene matches. The CDR3 DNA follows: TGTGCCAGCAGCTTGTGGATAGCGGGAAAGACTAGCACAGATACGCAGTATTTT. Protein sequence: CASSLWIAGKTSTDTQYF.

V is TRBV15 and J is TRBJ2-2; 12 bases align to TRBD2. Per germline, CDR1 LNHNV and CDR2 YYDKDF (reference sequence). V gave up 5 bases and J gave up 4 bases; unmatched junction bases: 17. This CDR3 has 20 residues. CDR3 bases: TGTGCCACCAGCTTCCTAAGGACTAGCGGGGATCCCGCGGGCACCGGGGAGCTGTTTTTT. Amino acids: CATSFLRTSGDPAGTGELFF.

The table lists this clonotype with a few counts. This chain uses TRBV29-1 with TRBJ2-1; weak D call: TRBD2 (5 bases). V lost 5 bases and J lost 7, with 24 bases in between. This CDR3 has 16 residues. From germline, CDR1 is SQVTM and CDR2 ANQGSEA. CDR3 DNA sequence: TGCAGCGTTCGAGAGGGCGGTTCGACTTCCTGGAATGAGCAGTTCTTC. Translated, it gives CSVREGGSTSWNEQFF.

The chain joins TRBV15 to TRBJ2-5; no definite D call. The CDR3 consists of 13 residues. CDR1 LNHNV and CDR2 YYDKDF come from the germline V gene (reference sequence). Deletions cut 1 base from V and 4 bases from J, with 7 bases between. CDR3 region: CATSRAATETQYF. CDR3 nucleotide sequence: TGTGCCACCAGCAGAGCCGCGACAGAGACCCAGTACTTC.

This clonotype occurred a few times. The chain uses TRBV7-2 and TRBJ2-3, with D possibly TRBD2 on 6 matching bases. Per germline, CDR1 SGHTA and CDR2 FQGNSA. CDR3 size: 16 residues. Trimming took 6 bases from V and 2 from J, leaving 18 bases between them. Written as DNA, the CDR3 is TGTGCCAGCAGGGGGGGATTCCAGAGTTTCACAGATACGCAGTATTTT. This gives the protein CASRGGFQSFTDTQYF.

This clonotype appeared a few times. This chain connects TRBV12-3 or TRBV12-4 to TRBJ1-2; perhaps TRBD1 as D (6 bases). The V end lost 5 bases, the J end lost 6 bases, and 16 bases lay between the germline ends. The CDR3 is 14 amino acids. The CDR3: CASSHNRGYDGYTF. The CDR3 nucleotides read TGTGCCAGCAGTCATAATAGGGGGTACGATGGCTACACCTTC.

This clonotype was found a few times. This chain uses TRBV7-9 with TRBJ2-3; 8 nucleotides line up with TRBD1. The CDR3 sequence is 15 residues long. Germline V gene data show CDR1 as SEHNR and CDR2 as FQNEAQ (reference sequence). V shed 5 bases, J shed 2 bases, and the junction held 6 bases outside the gene matches. The CDR3 here is CASSGDRGYTDTQYF. In DNA, the CDR3 is TGTGCCAGCAGCGGCGACAGGGGCTACACAGATACGCAGTATTTT.

This clonotype has only a few counts. The chain uses TRBV12-3 or TRBV12-4 and TRBJ1-1, with 9 bases identical to TRBD1. This CDR3 is 14 amino acids long. With 6 bases clipped from V and 4 bases from J, the junction kept 6 bases outside the gene matches. The CDR3 DNA is TGTGCCAGCAGCTCGGGACAGGGTGCCACTGAAGCTTTCTTT. Encoded protein: CASSSGQGATEAFF.

This rearrangement joins TRBV20-1 to TRBJ2-3; TRBD2 aligns across 15 bases. Germline loops: CDR1 DFQATT, CDR2 SNEGSKA (reference sequence). Trimming cost V 3 bases and J 7 bases; bases outside gene matches: 5. The CDR3 loop spans 15 amino acids. DNA for the CDR3: TGCAGTGCTAGGGGGACTAGCGGGGGGATATATACGCAGTATTTT. Its protein is CSARGTSGGIYTQYF.

The chain employs TRBV2 and TRBJ2-7; a possible D gene is TRBD1 (6 bases). V lost 8 bases and J lost 6, with 20 bases in between. The germline gives CDR1 SNHLY, CDR2 FYNNEI. CDR3 length: 14 amino acids. CDR3 region: CASAFFGRGSEQYF. The CDR3 region has the DNA TGTGCCAGCGCTTTCTTTGGCAGGGGCTCCGAGCAGTACTTC.

V gene TRBV15 combines with J gene TRBJ1-2; D is undetermined. Germline loops: CDR1 LNHNV, CDR2 YYDKDF (reference sequence). CDR3 size: 18 residues. V was trimmed by 2 bases and J by 0 bases, leaving 19 bases between them. The chain's CDR3 is CATSRPALGVASNYGYTF. The CDR3 DNA sequence: TGTGCCACCAGCAGACCGGCGCTTGGCGTGGCTTCTAACTATGGCTACACCTTC.

The sample holds a few counts of this clonotype. The CDR3 sequence: CASSTRVETQYF. DNA of the CDR3: TGTGCCAGCAGTACCCGGGTGGAGACCCAGTACTTC. The rearrangement joins TRBV6-2 or TRBV6-3 to TRBJ2-5, with D hard to call. Looked up from germline, CDR1 is MNHEY and CDR2 is SVGEGT. The CDR3 extends over 12 amino acids. Deletions cut 5 bases from V and 5 bases from J, with 9 bases between.

This clonotype came up many times. The V call is TRBV20-1, the J call TRBJ1-1; no clear D. Per germline, CDR1 DFQATT and CDR2 SNEGSKA (reference sequence). The length of the CDR3 is 12 residues. Trimming took off 6 bases at V and 3 bases at J, with 11 bases between the two ends. This chain's CDR3 is CSAPDVDTEAFF. DNA of the CDR3: TGCAGTGCACCCGACGTGGACACTGAAGCTTTCTTT.

The chain joins TRBV18 to TRBJ2-3; the D gene could be TRBD1 or TRBD2 (5 bases each). Germline V gene lookup returns CDR1 KGHSH and CDR2 LQKENI. V dropped 6 bases and J dropped 6 bases, with 19 bases sitting between them. CDR3 length equals 15 residues. The chain's CDR3 is CASSPLLGAQDTQYF. The CDR3 nucleotides read TGTGCCAGCTCCCCTCTACTAGGGGCCCAGGATACGCAGTATTTT.

This clonotype has just a few counts. The chain recombines TRBV24-1 with TRBJ2-7; perhaps D is TRBD1 or TRBD2 (6 bases each). Trimming pared 2 bases from V and 8 bases from J, leaving 18 bases between. The CDR3 extends over 15 amino acids. CDR1 KGHDR and CDR2 SFDVKD come from the germline V gene. In DNA form, the CDR3 reads TGTGCCACCAGTGATTCCGGGACCGGGGGCCGACAGCAGTACTTC. This translates into CATSDSGTGGRQQYF.

The chain couples TRBV7-9 to TRBJ2-5, with D hard to call. This CDR3 has 15 amino acids. Germline V lookup: CDR1 SEHNR, CDR2 FQNEAQ (reference sequence). The germline V and J ends were trimmed by 5 bases and 5 bases, with 18 bases remaining between them. The CDR3 DNA is TGTGCCAGCAGCCGCTCTCGTCTCAAGTTGGAGACCCAGTACTTC. It specifies CASSRSRLKLETQYF. The entire variable domain, with the rest obtained from reference TRBV7-9 and TRBJ2-5, is as follows: DTGVSQNPRHKITKRGQNVTFRCDPISEHNRLYWYRQTLGQGPEFLTYFQNEAQLEKSRLLSDRFSAERPKGSFSTLEIQRTEQGDSAMYLCASSRSRLKLETQYFGPGTRLLVL.

This clonotype was seen a few times. The germline gene is not matched at one end of the junction; a read error may be the cause. This chain links TRBV11-2 with TRBJ2-1, with TRBD2 matching over 8 bases. From germline, CDR1 is SGHAT and CDR2 FQNNGV. The CDR3 spans 17 residues. In DNA form, the CDR3 reads TGTGCCAGCAGTTGGACTAGCCTTAAGGTCTCCAACAATGAGCAGTTCTTC. Translating it yields CASSWTSLKVSNNEQFF.